The 4 T cell receptor beta chains presented below share a single source sample, sequenced in a study of T cells after yellow fever vaccination. TCRdb recomputed calls from the 5' RACE reads with MiXCR, one row per CDR3 protein. Of 200,000 to 300,000 distinct CDR3 sequences listed, approximately 6.3% are singletons. Sequenced material: CD4+ T cells sorted from PBMCs, taken on the day of the yellow fever booster vaccination. The source is a man aged 25-40 years who received the YFV17D yellow fever vaccine.

CDR3 loop: CASSVSAIGGSYNEQFF. CDR3 DNA sequence: TGTGCCAGCAGCGTCTCGGCAATAGGGGGCTCCTACAATGAGCAGTTCTTC. The chain couples TRBV9 to TRBJ2-1, with D possibly being TRBD1 (6 bases). V shed 2 bases and J shed 0 bases, with 15 bases lying between them. The CDR3 runs 17 residues. Germline V gene data show CDR1 as SGDLS and CDR2 as YYNGEE.

There are many counts of this clonotype. V gene TRBV12-3 or TRBV12-4 combines with J gene TRBJ2-5; 7 bases align to TRBD1. V trimming: 1 base; J trimming: 7 bases; junction bases outside the gene matches: 12. CDR3 size: 16 residues. CDR3 in DNA: TGTGCCAGCAGTTTAGGAGGGGGCCCGGCTACGGGGACCCAGTACTTC. Translation gives CASSLGGGPATGTQYF.

The table lists this clonotype with a few counts. This sequence joins TRBV19 and TRBJ2-5, with TRBD2 matching 11 bases. V lost 7 bases to trimming and J lost 4 bases; unmatched junction nucleotides: 5. The germline CDR1 and CDR2 sequences are LNHDA and SQIVND (reference sequence). This CDR3 has 14 residues. The CDR3 sequence is CASNALAGAETQYF. Here the CDR3 DNA reads TGTGCCAGTAATGCACTAGCGGGAGCAGAGACCCAGTACTTC.

This clonotype was observed a handful of times. The chain recombines TRBV7-9 with TRBJ1-3; no reliable D call. Germline CDR1 SEHNR, CDR2 FQNEAQ (reference sequence). This CDR3 spans 13 amino acids. Trimming pared 7 bases from V and 0 bases from J, leaving 7 bases between. This CDR3 is CASIGRSGNTIYF. The CDR3 DNA reads as TGTGCCAGCATCGGCCGCTCTGGAAACACCATATATTTT.